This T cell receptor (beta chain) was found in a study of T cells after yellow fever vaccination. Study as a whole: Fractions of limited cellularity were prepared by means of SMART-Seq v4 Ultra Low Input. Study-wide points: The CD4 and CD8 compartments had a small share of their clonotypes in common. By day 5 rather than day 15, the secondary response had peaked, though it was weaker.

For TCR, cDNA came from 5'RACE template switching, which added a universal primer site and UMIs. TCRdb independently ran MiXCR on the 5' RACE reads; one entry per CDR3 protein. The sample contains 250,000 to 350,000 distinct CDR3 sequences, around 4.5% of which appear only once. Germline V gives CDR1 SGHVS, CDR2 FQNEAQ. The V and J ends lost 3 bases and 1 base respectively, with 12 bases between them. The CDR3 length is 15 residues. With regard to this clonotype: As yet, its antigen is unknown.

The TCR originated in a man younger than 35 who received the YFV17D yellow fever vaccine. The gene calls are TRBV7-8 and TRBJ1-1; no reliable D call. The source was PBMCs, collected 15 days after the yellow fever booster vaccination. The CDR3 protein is CASSLTNTQNTEAFF. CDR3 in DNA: TGTGCCAGCAGCTTGACAAATACACAGAACACTGAAGCTTTCTTT.